Reported below is one TCR beta chain. Its antigen is not identified. Profiling relied on immunoSEQ multiplex PCR, and the TCRdb table lists in-frame clones only, not all of them. The data show 140,000 or so clones, with 75% to 90% seen just once and under 20% held by the top ten. The data stem from a study of radiation and T cells in renal cell carcinoma. Whole-study results and caveats: In blood, top tumor clones expanded by 2 weeks, shrinking by 4.

Sample time point: blood 4 weeks post-SBRT, at nephrectomy. Treatment of the sample: 15 Gy SBRT to primary tumor, nephrectomy 4 weeks later. Nephrectomy followed 15 Gy stereotactic body radiation by 4 weeks. Blood was sampled at baseline, 2 weeks and 4 weeks after SBRT. Clear cell pathology was present in this patient's renal cell carcinoma. CDR1 is LNHDA and CDR2 is SQIVND in the germline V gene (reference sequence). This CDR3 comprises 15 residues. J lost 15 bases, V lost 9 bases, and 19 bases had no gene match. The chain recombines TRBV19 with TRBJ2-6; TRBD2 matches 8 bases. The TCR sequence derives from a woman aged 50 to 60 with renal cell carcinoma. The material sequenced was blood, taken from a patient whose treatment included radiotherapy and nephrectomy. The CDR3 sequence is CASKRRGEQGYNLTF. The CDR3 coding sequence is TGTGCCAGCAAAAGGCGGGGGGAACAGGGCTATAACCTGACTTTC.